What follows are 30 T cell receptor beta chains derived from one specimen sequenced in a study of CD8 T cells in Susac syndrome. With random hexamers, roughly 0.5 to 1 ug RNA was reverse transcribed. TCRdb ran MiXCR on the immunoSEQ multiplex PCR reads and lists one entry per CDR3 protein. The data hold roughly 150,000 distinct CDR3 sequences, with less than 97% observed a single time. The sequenced material came from CD8+ T cells from PBMCs. These receptors were obtained from a human donor with multiple sclerosis.

This chain connects TRBV7-9 to TRBJ2-7; D gene ambiguous. The V gene's germline CDR1 is SEHNR and CDR2 FQNEAQ (reference sequence). The ends were cut back, 1 base at V and 6 bases at J, with 7 bases in the middle. The CDR3 is 12 amino acids. The CDR3 DNA is TGTGCCAGCAGCTTAGGGAGCTCCGAGCAGTACGTC. Translating it yields CASSLGSSEQYV.

The J gene is TRBJ2-1, the V gene TRBV5-1, with D perhaps matching TRBD2 (5 bases). Trimming left V 3 bases short and J 5 bases short, with 9 bases between. Germline CDR1 and CDR2: SGHRS and YFSETQ. This CDR3 is 13 amino acids long. In nucleotides, the CDR3 is TGCGCCAGCAGCTGGACGGGAAACAATGAGCAGTTCTTC. Translation: CASSWTGNNEQFF.

This chain uses TRBV23-1 with TRBJ2-7; D perhaps matches TRBD1 (6 bases). TRBV23-1 is designated an ORF whose function remains uncertain. The CDR3 spans 14 residues. V was clipped by 2 bases and J by 2 bases, with 10 bases between them. This chain's CDR3 is CASSQDRTAYEQYV. As DNA, the CDR3 is TGCGCCAGCAGTCAAGACAGGACAGCCTACGAGCAGTACGTC.

This clonotype appeared once. V is TRBV2 and J is TRBJ1-2; no definite D call. CDR3 length: 14 residues. The germline CDR1 and CDR2 sequences are SNHLY and FYNNEI. The germline V and J ends were trimmed by 4 bases and 4 bases, with 13 bases remaining between them. DNA of the CDR3: TGTGCCAGCAGTGGTAACCCTACTTTCTATGGCTACACCTTC. As protein: CASSGNPTFYGYTF.

V gene TRBV9 combines with J gene TRBJ2-7; no reliable D call. With 0 bases removed from V and 6 bases from J, the gap between germline ends came to 7 bases. The germline CDR1 and CDR2 sequences are SGDLS and YYNGEE. The CDR3 sequence is 12 residues long. The CDR3 is CASSVDATEQYF. For the CDR3, the DNA is TGTGCCAGCAGCGTAGACGCGACCGAGCAGTACTTC.

The chain has TRBV20-1 and TRBJ1-5; 9 positions match TRBD1. V lost 3 bases to trimming and J lost 3 bases; unmatched junction nucleotides: 6. This CDR3 has 15 amino acids. Per the germline V gene, CDR1 is DFQATT and CDR2 is SNEGSKA (reference sequence). The CDR3 coding sequence is TGCAGTGCTAGGAGGGACAGGGACTTCAATCAGCCCCAGCATTTT. As protein: CSARRDRDFNQPQHF.

The rearrangement joins TRBV6-6 to TRBJ1-1; 7 bases align to TRBD1. The CDR3 is 13 amino acids. With 2 bases clipped from V and 4 bases from J, the junction kept 1 base outside the gene matches. Germline V gene lookup returns CDR1 MNHNY and CDR2 SVGAGI (reference sequence). The CDR3 loop is CASSYGTATEAFF. The CDR3 DNA follows: TGTGCCAGCAGTTACGGGACAGCCACTGAAGCTTTCTTT.

The chain employs TRBV15 and TRBJ2-2, with a possible D match to TRBD1 (5 bases). From germline, CDR1 is LNHNV and CDR2 YYDKDF (reference sequence). Between the trimmed V and J ends, which lost 8 bases and 6 bases, there was a span of 13 bases. This CDR3 contains 13 residues. In DNA form, the CDR3 reads TGTGCCACCTCCCATGGCAGGGCCGGGGAGCTGTTTTTT. Translating it yields CATSHGRAGELFF.

The rearrangement links TRBV29-1 to TRBJ1-1; D not resolved. This CDR3 comprises 15 residues. V was cut by 3 bases and J by 2 bases, with 16 bases left in between. Germline loops: CDR1 SQVTM, CDR2 ANQGSEA. CDR3 coding DNA: TGCAGCGTTGATCACGTCCTGAACGGAAACACTGAAGCTTTCTTT. It encodes CSVDHVLNGNTEAFF.

The chain employs TRBV7-8 and TRBJ2-5; tentative D call: TRBD1 (6 bases). The germline V and J ends were trimmed by 5 bases and 5 bases, with 15 bases remaining between them. CDR3 length equals 14 residues. Germline CDR1 reads SGHVS; CDR2 reads FQNEAQ. The CDR3 DNA sequence: TGTGCCAGCAGCCCCGAGCAGGGGACCGAGACCCAGTACTTC. This codes for CASSPEQGTETQYF.

V gene TRBV4-1 combines with J gene TRBJ1-2; D is unclear. This CDR3 has 14 residues. The V gene lost 0 bases and the J gene lost 4 bases, with 9 bases spanning the gap. CDR1 and CDR2 (germline): MGHRA, YSYEKL. This CDR3 is CASSQDPNSYGYTF. DNA for the CDR3: TGCGCCAGCAGCCAAGATCCGAACAGCTATGGCTACACCTTC.

J is TRBJ2-3 and V is TRBV20-1, with D perhaps matching TRBD2 (6 bases). Germline assignment: CDR1 DFQATT and CDR2 SNEGSKA (reference sequence). The CDR3 covers 15 residues. V gave up 1 base and J gave up 1 base, with 12 bases separating them. CDR3 in amino acids: CSARGREEGTDTQYF. The CDR3 coding sequence is TGCAGTGCTAGAGGCAGGGAGGAGGGCACAGATACGCAGTATTTT.

This chain links TRBV20-1 with TRBJ2-1; D ambiguous. V lost 3 bases and J lost 1, with 7 bases in between. This CDR3 spans 13 amino acids. Per germline, CDR1 DFQATT and CDR2 SNEGSKA (reference sequence). CDR3 DNA sequence: TGCAGTGCTAGCGGGCCTTCCTACAATGAGCAGTTCTTC. As protein: CSASGPSYNEQFF.

This sequence joins TRBV11-2 and TRBJ1-2; 9 positions match TRBD1. The CDR3 is 16 residues long. Per the germline V gene, CDR1 is SGHAT and CDR2 is FQNNGV. With 1 base clipped from V and 3 bases from J, the junction kept 6 bases outside the gene matches. The CDR3 nucleotides are TGTGCCAGCAGCTTAGCCAGGGACAGGGTGGACTATGGCTACACCTTC. It yields the protein CASSLARDRVDYGYTF.

The gene calls are TRBV6-2 or TRBV6-3 and TRBJ1-2, with unresolved D. The CDR3 length is 11 residues. The germline CDR1 and CDR2 sequences are MNHEY and SVGEGT. V dropped 10 bases and J dropped 3 bases, with 9 bases sitting between them. The CDR3 bases are TGTGCCACCACCCGGGACTATGGCTACACCTTC. Its protein product is CATTRDYGYTF.

J is TRBJ2-1 and V is TRBV2, with D possibly matching TRBD1 (6 bases). V shed 4 bases and J shed 0 bases, with 13 bases lying between them. The germline V gene has CDR1 SNHLY and CDR2 FYNNEI. The CDR3 length is 16 residues. The CDR3 DNA sequence: TGTGCCAGCAGTGCCCTGGGGGCAGACTCCTACAATGAGCAGTTCTTC. It yields the protein CASSALGADSYNEQFF.

The chain recombines TRBV20-1 with TRBJ1-2; D not certain. The V and J ends lost 1 base and 2 bases respectively, with 8 bases between them. The V gene's germline CDR1 is DFQATT and CDR2 SNEGSKA (reference sequence). The CDR3 is made up of 13 amino acids. DNA for the CDR3: TGCAGTGCTAGAGGGACGGAAAACTATGGCTACACCTTC. As protein: CSARGTENYGYTF.

J is TRBJ2-1 and V is TRBV27; a possible D gene is TRBD1 (5 bases). Germline-derived CDR1 and CDR2 are MNHEY and SMNVEV (reference sequence). There are 15 residues in the CDR3. V lost 3 bases to trimming and J lost 0 bases, with 9 bases between them. The CDR3 loop reads CASSLTARSYNEQFF. The CDR3 DNA is TGTGCCAGCAGTTTGACAGCCCGCTCCTACAATGAGCAGTTCTTC.

The chain links TRBV15 to TRBJ2-1, with D possibly being TRBD2 (6 bases). The CDR3 totals 18 residues. In germline, CDR1 is LNHNV, CDR2 YYDKDF (reference sequence). The V gene lost 0 bases and the J gene lost 6 bases, with 21 bases spanning the gap. The CDR3 bases are TGTGCCACCAGCAGAGATCGGATAGGGGACTTCGCTCCCAATGAGCAGTTCTTC. Its protein product is CATSRDRIGDFAPNEQFF.

The V and J genes are TRBV5-6 and TRBJ2-7; weak D call: TRBD2 (5 bases). CDR3 size: 14 residues. Germline V lookup: CDR1 SGHDT, CDR2 YYEEEE. Trimming stripped 4 bases from V and 5 bases from J, with 16 bases between. This CDR3 is CASSGRSLVDEQYF. CDR3 coding DNA: TGTGCCAGCAGCGGGAGAAGTTTAGTTGACGAGCAGTACTTC.

This chain connects TRBV29-1 to TRBJ1-1; D is perhaps TRBD1 (5 bases). The CDR3 covers 15 residues. Trimming cost V 3 bases and J 0 bases, with 14 bases left between them. Looked up from germline, CDR1 is SQVTM and CDR2 is ANQGSEA. The chain's CDR3 is CSVDPGRGLNTEAFF. In DNA form, the CDR3 reads TGCAGCGTTGACCCGGGTAGGGGATTGAACACTGAAGCTTTCTTT.

The rearrangement uses TRBV5-1 and TRBJ1-2; D is uncertain. Germline CDR1 is SGHRS and CDR2 is YFSETQ. V was clipped by 4 bases and J by 12 bases, with 10 bases between them. The length of the CDR3 is 10 residues. The CDR3 nucleotides are TGCGCCAGCAGCGGAGACGGTCACACCTTC. Its translation is CASSGDGHTF.

V usage is TRBV29-1 and J usage is TRBJ1-1; D gene uncertain. V shed 4 bases and J shed 0 bases, with 9 bases lying between them. From germline, CDR1 is SQVTM and CDR2 ANQGSEA. This CDR3 is 13 amino acids long. CDR3 sequence: CSVVVGMNTEAFF. In DNA, the CDR3 is TGCAGCGTTGTAGTGGGGATGAACACTGAAGCTTTCTTT.

V gene TRBV30 combines with J gene TRBJ2-5, with 9 bases lining up with TRBD1. Germline V gene data show CDR1 as GTSNPN and CDR2 as SVGIG (reference sequence). This CDR3 contains 14 residues. With 5 bases clipped from V and 5 bases from J, the junction kept 9 bases outside the gene matches. The CDR3: CAWGGTGLLETQYF. CDR3 DNA: TGTGCCTGGGGCGGGACAGGGTTACTGGAGACCCAGTACTTC.

The chain uses TRBV7-9 and TRBJ2-1; TRBD2 aligns across 8 bases. Germline loops: CDR1 SEHNR, CDR2 FQNEAQ (reference sequence). The ends lost 1 base at V and 4 bases at J; junction bases unmatched: 3. The CDR3 consists of 15 residues. The CDR3 sequence is CASSLGSSGYNEQFF. CDR3 bases: TGTGCCAGCAGCTTAGGGTCTAGCGGGTACAATGAGCAGTTCTTC.

This chain uses TRBV12-3 or TRBV12-4 with TRBJ2-1, with TRBD1 matching 7 bases. V lost 5 bases to trimming and J lost 5 bases; unmatched junction nucleotides: 6. The CDR3 loop spans 14 amino acids. In nucleotides, the CDR3 is TGTGCCAGCAGTGAAGACAGGGTAAACAATGAGCAGTTCTTC. Translation: CASSEDRVNNEQFF.

The chain recombines TRBV28 with TRBJ2-1; either TRBD1 or TRBD2 may fit D (6 bases each). This CDR3 contains 11 residues. Trimming took off 5 bases at V and 10 bases at J, with 9 bases between the two ends. The germline gives CDR1 MDHEN, CDR2 SYDVKM. This CDR3 is CASSRGREQFF. The CDR3 nucleotides are TGTGCCAGCAGTCGGGGGCGGGAGCAGTTCTTC.

The chain has TRBV4-1 and TRBJ1-6, with no clear D. Per germline, CDR1 MGHRA and CDR2 YSYEKL. Trimming pared 1 base from V and 2 bases from J, leaving 3 bases between. This CDR3 contains 14 residues. The CDR3 sequence: CASSQGTYNSPLHF. The DNA for the CDR3 is TGCGCCAGCAGCCAAGGTACCTATAATTCACCCCTCCACTTT.

V gene TRBV19 combines with J gene TRBJ2-1, with a possible D match to TRBD2 (6 bases). The CDR3 is 18 amino acids. Germline V CDR1 and CDR2: LNHDA, SQIVND (reference sequence). Deletions cut 3 bases from V and 5 bases from J, with 23 bases between. The CDR3 coding sequence is TGTGCCAGTAGTATTTGGGGGGAACGAGACCAACGGGACAATGAGCAGTTCTTC. This sequence encodes CASSIWGERDQRDNEQFF.

In DNA, the CDR3 is TGCAGCGTTGGGATTACCGGGACAGGGTACACCGGGGAGCTGTTTTTT. This gives the protein CSVGITGTGYTGELFF. The V and J genes are TRBV29-1 and TRBJ2-2; 9 bases are a match to TRBD1. V lost 4 bases to trimming and J lost 3 bases; unmatched junction nucleotides: 9. Germline V lookup: CDR1 SQVTM, CDR2 ANQGSEA. There are 16 residues in the CDR3.